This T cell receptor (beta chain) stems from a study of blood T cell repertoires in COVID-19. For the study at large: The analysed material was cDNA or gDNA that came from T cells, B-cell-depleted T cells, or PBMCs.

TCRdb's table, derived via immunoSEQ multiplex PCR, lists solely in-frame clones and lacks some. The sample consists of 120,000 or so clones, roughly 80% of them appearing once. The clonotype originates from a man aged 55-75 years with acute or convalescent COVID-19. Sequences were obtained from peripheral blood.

The CDR3: CASTPDSQRPSGYGYTF. The CDR3 region has the DNA TGTGCCAGTACCCCCGACAGCCAAAGACCCTCTGGCTATGGCTACACCTTC. V usage is TRBV19 and J usage is TRBJ1-2; D perhaps matches TRBD1 (5 bases). V lost 7 bases, J lost 4 bases, and 25 bases lay in between. The CDR3 runs to 17 residues. The germline gives CDR1 LNHDA, CDR2 SQIVND (reference sequence).